A single sample is the source of the 28 T cell receptor beta chains below, sequenced in a study of monozygotic twins with inflammatory bowel disease. Following a re-call of the 5' RACE reads, TCRdb has one entry per CDR3 protein and lacks DNA. Listed are approximately 420,000 distinct CDR3 sequences; 2.4% falls within the top ten. The sample was blood. The receptors shown here come from a human donor with ulcerative colitis or Crohn's disease, or a healthy co-twin of an affected twin (not recorded which).

The gene calls are TRBV7-3 and TRBJ2-1; checking the TCRdb D call of TRBD1 is not possible without DNA. This CDR3 is 16 amino acids long. From germline, CDR1 is SGHTA and CDR2 FQGTGA. CDR3 amino acids: CASSPRGSTVVNEQFF.

V is TRBV2 and J is TRBJ1-2. The CDR3 runs 13 residues. Germline V lookup: CDR1 SNHLY, CDR2 FYNNEI. CDR3 loop: CASSGGYGYGYTF.

The chain recombines TRBV27 with TRBJ2-5; the D call of TRBD1 rests on TCRdb alone, since no DNA is present to check it. CDR3 length: 13 amino acids. CDR1 is MNHEY and CDR2 is SMNVEV in the germline V gene (reference sequence). This CDR3 reads CASSTDRDGSQYF.

CDR3 sequence: CSARRQGSNYGYTF. The V and J genes are TRBV20-1 and TRBJ1-2; the D call of TRBD1 rests on TCRdb alone, since no DNA is present to check it. Germline V lookup: CDR1 DFQATT, CDR2 SNEGSKA (reference sequence). This CDR3 has 14 amino acids.

The V and J genes are TRBV20-1 and TRBJ2-1; TCRdb gives TRBD1 as the D gene, but with no DNA this cannot be confirmed. CDR3 size: 12 residues. Germline V CDR1 and CDR2: DFQATT, SNEGSKA (reference sequence). CDR3 in amino acids: CSGSGTGVGQFF.

The chain uses TRBV7-2 and TRBJ1-2; TCRdb calls TRBD1, which cannot be checked without DNA. Germline V gene data show CDR1 as SGHTA and CDR2 as FQGNSA. CDR3 size: 14 residues. CDR3 region: CASSLVTGDYGYTF.

This chain joins TRBV29-1 and TRBJ2-2; there is no DNA to check the TCRdb D call of TRBD2. Germline lookup yields CDR1 SQVTM and CDR2 ANQGSEA. The CDR3 extends over 14 amino acids. This CDR3 reads CSVGLAGNTGELFF.

This chain links TRBV30 with TRBJ1-2; lacking DNA, the TRBD1 call made by TCRdb goes unchecked. Germline CDR1 reads GTSNPN; CDR2 reads SVGIG (reference sequence). The CDR3 is 15 amino acids. Here the CDR3 reads CAWRFGGARAYGYTF.

J is TRBJ2-1 and V is TRBV10-3; TCRdb outputs TRBD2, but without DNA this stays unchecked. Germline loops: CDR1 ENHRY, CDR2 SYGVKD. The CDR3 has 15 residues. CDR3: CAISGASGRANEQFF.

This sequence joins TRBV7-9 and TRBJ2-1; as DNA is missing, the TRBD2 call by TCRdb cannot be tested. In germline, CDR1 is SEHNR, CDR2 FQNEAQ (reference sequence). The CDR3 covers 15 residues. CDR3 residues: CASSQPAGLAAEQFF. The variable domain in full, with the rest retrieved from reference TRBV7-9 and TRBJ2-1, is DTGVSQNPRHKITKRGQNVTFRCDPISEHNRLYWYRQTLGQGPEFLTYFQNEAQLEKSRLLSDRFSAERPKGSFSTLEIQRTEQGDSAMYLCASSQPAGLAAEQFFGPGTRLTVL.

The gene calls are TRBV4-3 and TRBJ2-5. Germline V gene data show CDR1 as LGHNA and CDR2 as YSLEER. The CDR3 contains 14 residues. The chain's CDR3 is CASSQTYPPETQYF.

The chain combines TRBV3-1 with TRBJ1-2; TCRdb gives TRBD1 as the D gene, but with no DNA this cannot be confirmed. Germline CDR1 reads LGHDT; CDR2 reads YNNKEL (reference sequence). The CDR3 is 17 residues long. The CDR3: CASSQDRAAAHAYGYTF.

The chain employs TRBV12-3 or TRBV12-4 and TRBJ1-2. CDR3 length: 15 residues. CDR3 sequence reads: CASSPAGRQAYGYTF.

V gene TRBV28 combines with J gene TRBJ2-3; TCRdb selects TRBD1, and the lack of DNA leaves this call unchecked. The CDR3 totals 15 residues. CDR1 and CDR2 (germline): MDHEN, SYDVKM. CDR3 protein: CASSSGTVGTDTQYF.

This chain joins TRBV20-1 and TRBJ2-4; TCRdb's D call of TRBD2 is untestable without DNA. Germline V lookup: CDR1 DFQATT, CDR2 SNEGSKA (reference sequence). CDR3 size: 14 residues. The CDR3 protein is CSAMPSGRAFMQYF.

The genes are TRBV2 and TRBJ1-5; TCRdb reports TRBD1, a call that lacks DNA to check it against. This CDR3 is built from 13 residues. The germline gives CDR1 SNHLY, CDR2 FYNNEI. This chain's CDR3 is CASRGQENQPQHF.

The chain joins TRBV27 to TRBJ2-5; the D call from TCRdb, TRBD2, cannot be confirmed without DNA. The CDR3 loop spans 17 amino acids. Germline V lookup: CDR1 MNHEY, CDR2 SMNVEV (reference sequence). CDR3 amino acids: CASRSGASGSVWETQYF.

This chain links TRBV24-1 with TRBJ2-3. Germline lookup yields CDR1 KGHDR and CDR2 SFDVKD. CDR3 length: 13 amino acids. CDR3 region: CATKERRTDTQYF.

The V and J genes are TRBV7-2 and TRBJ2-5. CDR1 is SGHTA, CDR2 FQGNSA, per germline. CDR3 length: 12 amino acids. The CDR3 loop is CASSLVVETQYF. Using reference TRBV7-2 and TRBJ2-5 for the parts outside the CDR3, the full variable domain is GAGVSQSPSNKVTEKGKDVELRCDPISGHTALYWYRQSLGQGLEFLIYFQGNSAPDKSGLPSDRFSAERTGGSVSTLTIQRTQQEDSAVYLCASSLVVETQYFGPGTRLLVL.

J is TRBJ2-1 and V is TRBV21-1; the TCRdb D gene call, TRBD2, has no DNA to confirm it. TRBV21-1 is flagged as a pseudogene. The CDR3 sequence is 16 residues long. CDR3 in amino acids: CASSKLRLAGVNEQFF.

This chain connects TRBV11-2 to TRBJ1-1; without DNA, the TCRdb call of TRBD1 cannot be checked. Germline V gene lookup returns CDR1 SGHAT and CDR2 FQNNGV. CDR3 length: 15 residues. Here the CDR3 reads CASSLEPGATTEAFF.

The chain joins TRBV28 to TRBJ1-2. Germline lookup yields CDR1 MDHEN and CDR2 SYDVKM. The CDR3 consists of 13 residues. CDR3 loop: CASSLRGFLGYTF.

The chain carries TRBV20-1 and TRBJ1-6. The CDR3 runs 16 residues. Germline V CDR1 and CDR2: DFQATT, SNEGSKA (reference sequence). CDR3 amino acids: CSASQDGLARNSPLHF.

V and J are TRBV11-2 and TRBJ2-4; the TCRdb call, TRBD1, lacks DNA for checking. Germline CDR1 and CDR2: SGHAT and FQNNGV. CDR3 length: 14 residues. The CDR3 sequence is CASSLVGAGAIQYF.

This chain links TRBV5-4 with TRBJ2-5; the D gene TCRdb calls, TRBD1, cannot be checked with no DNA. The CDR3 has 14 amino acids. Germline V gene data show CDR1 as SGHNT and CDR2 as YYREEE (reference sequence). CDR3 protein: CASRAGSYGETQYF.

The genes are TRBV5-4 and TRBJ2-5; TCRdb's D gene call, TRBD1, goes unchecked for lack of DNA. The CDR3 length is 15 residues. Germline CDR1 reads SGHNT; CDR2 reads YYREEE (reference sequence). The CDR3 here is CASSRPDSKEETQYF.

The V gene is TRBV6-1, the J gene TRBJ2-1; TCRdb's D call, TRBD1, is unchecked because there is no DNA. CDR3 size: 17 residues. Germline-derived CDR1 and CDR2 are MNHNS and SASEGT. The CDR3 sequence: CASSAGARGGPYNEQFF.

This chain links TRBV10-2 with TRBJ2-2; with no DNA, the TCRdb D assignment of TRBD2 cannot be verified. Germline CDR1 WSHSY, CDR2 SAAADI. The CDR3 covers 20 residues. This chain's CDR3 is CASSESGRLSYGPDTGELFF.